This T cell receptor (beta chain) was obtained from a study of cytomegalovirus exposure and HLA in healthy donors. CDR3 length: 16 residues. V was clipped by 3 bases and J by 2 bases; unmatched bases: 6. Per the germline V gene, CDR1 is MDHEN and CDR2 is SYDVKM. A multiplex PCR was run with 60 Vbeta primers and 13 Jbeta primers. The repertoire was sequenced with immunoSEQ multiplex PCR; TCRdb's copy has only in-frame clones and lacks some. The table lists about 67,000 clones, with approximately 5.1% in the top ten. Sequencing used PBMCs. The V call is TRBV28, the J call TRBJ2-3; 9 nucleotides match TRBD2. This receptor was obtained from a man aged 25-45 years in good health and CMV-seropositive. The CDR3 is CASSFQGTSYTDTQYF. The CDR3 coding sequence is TGTGCCAGCAGTTTCCAAGGGACTAGCTACACAGATACGCAGTATTTT. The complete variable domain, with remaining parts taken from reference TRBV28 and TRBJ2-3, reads DVKVTQSSRYLVKRTGEKVFLECVQDMDHENMFWYRQDPGLGLRLIYFSYDVKMKEKGDIPEGYSVSREKKERFSLILESASTNQTSMYLCASSFQGTSYTDTQYFGPGTRLTVL.